These 24 T cell receptor beta chains came from one sample sequenced in a study of T-cell memory formation after mild COVID-19. TCRdb reprocessed the 5' RACE reads with MiXCR, giving one entry per CDR3 protein. Of roughly 280,000 distinct CDR3 sequences listed, roughly 16% are singletons. The sample consisted of PBMCs or a T cell subset sorted from them (not recorded which). These receptors were obtained from a man younger than 35 who had mild COVID-19 (a few samples of this study predate the infection). Cell type and time point are not known.

Concerning this clonotype itself: A much more abundant neighbour one base away suggests this may be a read error. The chain has TRBV6-2 or TRBV6-3 and TRBJ2-1, with no clear D. Trimming left V 5 bases short and J 4 bases short, with 3 bases between. CDR1 and CDR2 (germline): MNHEY, SVGEGT. The CDR3 totals 11 residues. The CDR3: CASSKYNEQFF. Written as DNA, the CDR3 is TGTGCCAGCAGTAAGTACAATGAGCAGTTCTTC.

The chain links TRBV27 to TRBJ1-1; D is perhaps TRBD1 (5 bases). Trimming cost V 3 bases and J 6 bases, with 14 bases left between them. CDR1 and CDR2 (germline): MNHEY, SMNVEV (reference sequence). There are 14 residues in the CDR3. The CDR3 nucleotides read TGTGCCAGCAGTTTCTTGCGGGGCGCATCTGAAGCTTTCTTT. This translates into CASSFLRGASEAFF.

This clonotype was observed a handful of times. CDR3 in DNA: TGTGCCAGCAGCTTGGGGGAAATTCGGGACACCATATATTTT. This encodes CASSLGEIRDTIYF. The chain couples TRBV13 to TRBJ1-3, with D perhaps matching TRBD1 (5 bases). The CDR3 runs 14 residues. V was trimmed by 3 bases and J by 8 bases, leaving 14 bases between them. CDR1 is PRHDT, CDR2 FYEKMQ, per germline (reference sequence).

This chain connects TRBV11-2 to TRBJ2-4; the match to TRBD2 covers 15 bases. Trimming cost V 4 bases and J 5 bases; bases outside gene matches: 3. The CDR3 has 16 amino acids. Germline V gene data show CDR1 as SGHAT and CDR2 as FQNNGV. The DNA of the CDR3 is TGTGCCAGCAGCTCGGGACTAGCGGGGGGAGAAAACATTCAGTACTTC. Amino acids: CASSSGLAGGENIQYF.

The chain combines TRBV29-1 with TRBJ2-3; 7 positions match TRBD1. CDR1 SQVTM and CDR2 ANQGSEA come from the germline V gene. V gave up 7 bases and J gave up 4 bases; unmatched junction bases: 8. This CDR3 spans 13 amino acids. The CDR3 region has the DNA TGCAGCGGAGGGGGCAGCCCAGCAGATACGCAGTATTTT. This gives the protein CSGGGSPADTQYF.

This clonotype turned up a few times. V usage is TRBV6-6 and J usage is TRBJ2-5, with TRBD2 as a possible D gene (5 bases). This CDR3 has 14 residues. Between the trimmed V and J ends, which lost 8 bases and 3 bases, there was a span of 16 bases. The V gene's germline CDR1 is MNHNY and CDR2 SVGAGI (reference sequence). This CDR3 reads CASFGVFGKETQYF. CDR3 DNA: TGTGCCAGCTTTGGAGTTTTCGGGAAAGAGACCCAGTACTTC.

This clonotype occurred a few times. The rearrangement links TRBV7-9 to TRBJ2-7; possible D gene TRBD1, 6 bases. V was trimmed by 4 bases and J by 2 bases, leaving 15 bases between them. The CDR3 has 15 residues. The germline gives CDR1 SEHNR, CDR2 FQNEAQ (reference sequence). The CDR3 loop reads CASSSISAGAYEQYF. CDR3 sequence (DNA): TGTGCCAGCAGCTCGATCAGCGCAGGGGCCTACGAGCAGTACTTC. The full variable domain, its missing parts supplied by reference TRBV7-9 and TRBJ2-7, is DTGVSQNPRHKITKRGQNVTFRCDPISEHNRLYWYRQTLGQGPEFLTYFQNEAQLEKSRLLSDRFSAERPKGSFSTLEIQRTEQGDSAMYLCASSSISAGAYEQYFGPGTRLTVT.

The table lists this clonotype with a few counts. This chain links TRBV6-5 with TRBJ1-1; 7 bases are a match to TRBD1. Unmatched junction bases numbered 10, after V lost 6 bases and J lost 0 bases. Germline V lookup: CDR1 MNHEY, CDR2 SVGAGI. The CDR3 sequence is 16 residues long. This chain's CDR3 is CASSRGPGTVNTEAFF. In DNA form, the CDR3 reads TGTGCCAGCAGCCGGGGGCCCGGGACAGTGAACACTGAAGCTTTCTTT.

The chain combines TRBV3-1 with TRBJ1-1, with no clear D. The CDR3 runs 15 residues. From germline, CDR1 is LGHDT and CDR2 YNNKEL (reference sequence). V was cut by 5 bases and J by 1 base, with 14 bases left in between. The CDR3 loop is CASSSRLGRNTEAFF. CDR3 DNA: TGTGCCAGCAGCAGTCGACTGGGCCGGAACACTGAAGCTTTCTTT.

The chain uses TRBV5-1 and TRBJ1-1; D gene uncertain. Germline V CDR1 and CDR2: SGHRS, YFSETQ. CDR3 length equals 14 residues. V was pared by 2 bases and J by 4 bases, with 12 bases between. CDR3: CASSFSPGGTEAFF. As DNA, the CDR3 is TGCGCCAGCAGCTTTAGTCCGGGCGGCACTGAAGCTTTCTTT.

This clonotype was seen a handful of times. The chain uses TRBV7-2 and TRBJ2-5; 12 bases match TRBD1. The germline V gene encodes CDR1 SGHTA and CDR2 FQGNSA. V was pared by 4 bases and J by 4 bases, with 1 base of the junction left unmatched. The CDR3 is 14 residues long. Written as DNA, the CDR3 is TGTGCCAGCAGCTGGGACAGGGGGCGAGAGACCCAGTACTTC. This translates into CASSWDRGRETQYF.

The chain's CDR3 is CASSSSGGSGNTIYF. CDR3 bases: TGTGCCAGCAGCTCCTCGGGAGGCTCTGGAAACACCATATATTTT. This chain uses TRBV7-2 with TRBJ1-3; D is unresolved. V dropped 4 bases and J dropped 0 bases, with 10 bases sitting between them. The CDR3 consists of 15 residues. Germline V gene data show CDR1 as SGHTA and CDR2 as FQGNSA.

The V call is TRBV7-9, the J call TRBJ2-2; D is possibly TRBD1 (6 bases). The germline V and J ends were trimmed by 5 bases and 3 bases, with 22 bases remaining between them. The CDR3 runs to 18 residues. CDR1 and CDR2 (germline): SEHNR, FQNEAQ (reference sequence). The DNA for the CDR3 is TGTGCCAGCAGCCCCTACGGGGCCATACAGGGAGACACCGGGGAGCTGTTTTTT. This translates into CASSPYGAIQGDTGELFF.

V is TRBV6-5 and J is TRBJ2-7; 12 positions match TRBD1. The CDR3 contains 14 residues. The V gene end was trimmed by 6 bases and the J gene end by 5 bases; junction bases not matched to a gene: 5. The germline CDR1 and CDR2 sequences are MNHEY and SVGAGI. Here the CDR3 DNA reads TGTGCCAGCAGGTCCGGGACAGGGGGCCACGAGCAGTACGTC. Amino acids: CASRSGTGGHEQYV.

A few counts support this clonotype. The chain couples TRBV4-3 to TRBJ2-3; no clear D gene. This CDR3 spans 16 amino acids. Per germline, CDR1 LGHNA and CDR2 YSLEER. V shed 0 bases and J shed 3 bases, with 13 bases lying between them. The chain's CDR3 is CASSQDFLDATDTQYF. The CDR3 coding sequence is TGCGCCAGCAGCCAAGATTTTTTGGACGCTACAGATACGCAGTATTTT.

There are a few counts of this clonotype. V gene TRBV20-1 combines with J gene TRBJ1-4; no reliable D call. Germline V lookup: CDR1 DFQATT, CDR2 SNEGSKA (reference sequence). Trimming cost V 0 bases and J 0 bases, with 2 bases left between them. The CDR3 extends over 13 amino acids. CDR3 bases: TGCAGTGCTAGAGAACCAACTAATGAAAAACTGTTTTTT. Translation: CSAREPTNEKLFF.

This clonotype was counted a single time. V usage is TRBV5-1 and J usage is TRBJ2-7; D unclear. V lost 2 bases to trimming and J lost 3 bases, with 6 bases between them. Per the germline V gene, CDR1 is SGHRS and CDR2 is YFSETQ. CDR3 length: 12 residues. The DNA of the CDR3 is TGCGCCAGCAGCTTCCTGGACTACGAGCAGTACTTC. Amino acid sequence: CASSFLDYEQYF.

The chain uses TRBV6-6 and TRBJ2-7, with D perhaps TRBD2 (6 bases). The CDR3 totals 16 residues. The V gene lost 2 bases and the J gene lost 0 bases, with 14 bases spanning the gap. Germline V lookup: CDR1 MNHNY, CDR2 SVGAGI (reference sequence). The CDR3 loop reads CASSYLRRGSSYEQYF. CDR3 coding DNA: TGTGCCAGCAGTTACCTAAGGCGGGGCAGCTCCTACGAGCAGTACTTC.

CDR3 DNA: TGTGCTAGTGGTTTGGCGGTTTGGGGTGAGCAGTTCTTC. It translates to CASGLAVWGEQFF. The V and J genes are TRBV12-5 and TRBJ2-1; D is unresolved. The CDR3 loop spans 13 amino acids. Per germline, CDR1 LGHNT and CDR2 FRNRAP. With 1 base removed from V and 9 bases from J, the gap between germline ends came to 10 bases.

This clonotype was counted only a few times. The rearrangement links TRBV20-1 to TRBJ1-2; no definite D call. Germline CDR1 and CDR2: DFQATT and SNEGSKA (reference sequence). Trimming cost V 2 bases and J 4 bases, with 11 bases left between them. The CDR3 covers 13 residues. This CDR3 is CSARPTEGYGYTF. CDR3 DNA: TGCAGTGCTAGACCCACGGAAGGCTATGGCTACACCTTC.

This clonotype has a count of ten or more. V usage is TRBV7-8 and J usage is TRBJ2-5, with D tentatively TRBD1 (6 bases). The ends were cut back, 2 bases at V and 4 bases at J, with 8 bases in the middle. The CDR3 is made up of 13 amino acids. Germline V gene lookup returns CDR1 SGHVS and CDR2 FQNEAQ. This CDR3 reads CASSLQGRETQYF. In DNA, the CDR3 is TGTGCCAGCAGCTTACAGGGGCGAGAGACCCAGTACTTC.

The rearrangement uses TRBV12-3 or TRBV12-4 and TRBJ2-1, with D possibly being TRBD2 (6 bases). The CDR3 extends over 16 amino acids. V shed 1 base and J shed 2 bases, with 12 bases lying between them. The chain's CDR3 is CASSLEGGRPYNEQFF. The CDR3 region has the DNA TGTGCCAGCAGTTTAGAGGGAGGCCGGCCCTACAATGAGCAGTTCTTC.

The CDR3 DNA is TGCAGTGCTGTTCAGGGCCACGAAGCTTTCTTT. Amino acids: CSAVQGHEAFF. This chain links TRBV20-1 with TRBJ1-1, with D tentatively TRBD1 (5 bases). The CDR3 spans 11 residues. The V gene lost 5 bases and the J gene lost 8 bases, with 12 bases spanning the gap. Per the germline V gene, CDR1 is DFQATT and CDR2 is SNEGSKA (reference sequence).

This clonotype was counted a few times. This chain uses TRBV7-9 with TRBJ1-2; tentative D call: TRBD1 (5 bases). The CDR3 spans 13 residues. Trimming took off 3 bases at V and 6 bases at J, with 11 bases between the two ends. Germline lookup yields CDR1 SEHNR and CDR2 FQNEAQ (reference sequence). This chain's CDR3 is CASSFPGGDGYTF. The CDR3 coding sequence is TGTGCCAGCAGCTTCCCCGGGGGTGATGGCTACACCTTC.